Each of the 28 T cell receptor beta chains below was sequenced from the same sample in a study of T cell responses to AZD1222 COVID-19 vaccine. Only in-frame clones appear in the TCRdb table, and some are missing; sequencing was by immunoSEQ multiplex PCR. Here the sample spans 89,000 or so clones, approximately 86% being singletons. The material was peripheral blood, obtained on day 0 of AZD1222 vaccination. The receptors come from an adult in good health.

The chain is built from TRBV6-5 and TRBJ2-7; D may be TRBD1 or TRBD2 (5 bases each). CDR3 length equals 15 residues. The germline CDR1 and CDR2 sequences are MNHEY and SVGAGI. Trimming removed 0 bases at V and 3 bases at J, with 12 bases between. DNA for the CDR3: TGTGCCAGCAGTTACTCGGGGGACGGACGCTACGAGCAGTACTTC. Translating gives CASSYSGDGRYEQYF.

The CDR3 protein is CASKSGRAYEQYF. The CDR3 DNA sequence: TGTGCCAGTAAAAGCGGGAGGGCTTACGAGCAGTACTTC. The V and J genes are TRBV19 and TRBJ2-7; TRBD2 agrees at 10 bases. Germline V lookup: CDR1 LNHDA, CDR2 SQIVND (reference sequence). The CDR3 has 13 amino acids. The ends lost 7 bases at V and 4 bases at J; junction bases unmatched: 4.

V and J are TRBV3-1 (or the pseudogene TRBV3-2) and TRBJ1-1, with 9 bases matching TRBD1. The CDR3 runs 18 residues. Germline values: CDR1 LGHDT, CDR2 YNNKEL (reference sequence). With V trimmed by 1 base and J by 2 bases, 11 bases remained unmatched. CDR3 coding DNA: TGTGCCAGCAGCCAAGTTCCCGGACAGGGGTGGATTAACACTGAAGCTTTCTTT. Protein: CASSQVPGQGWINTEAFF.

Written as DNA, the CDR3 is TGTGCCAGCAGCCCCGCTAGGCCACGTGGGGCAGGTGATACGCAGTATTTT. Protein: CASSPARPRGAGDTQYF. The rearrangement joins TRBV5-4 to TRBJ2-3; D possibly corresponds to TRBD1 (5 bases). The CDR3 has 17 residues. V gave up 4 bases and J gave up 6 bases, with 24 bases separating them. Germline assignment: CDR1 SGHNT and CDR2 YYREEE (reference sequence). The full variable domain, with the rest looked up from reference TRBV5-4 and TRBJ2-3, is ETGVTQSPTHLIKTRGQQVTLRCSSQSGHNTVSWYQQALGQGPQFIFQYYREEENGRGNFPPRFSGLQFPNYSSELNVNALELDDSALYLCASSPARPRGAGDTQYFGPGTRLTVL.

V and J are TRBV5-4 and TRBJ2-1; 10 nucleotides align to TRBD2. Looked up from germline, CDR1 is SGHNT and CDR2 is YYREEE (reference sequence). The CDR3 contains 15 residues. V gave up 4 bases and J gave up 9 bases; unmatched junction bases: 10. The CDR3 region has the DNA TGTGCCAGCAGCCCCGGAACTAGCGGGATTCTTGAGCAGTTCTTC. It yields the protein CASSPGTSGILEQFF.

There are a few counts of this clone. The V and J genes are TRBV19 and TRBJ1-2; possible D gene TRBD1, 6 bases. The CDR3 loop spans 14 amino acids. V was clipped by 5 bases and J by 8 bases, with 18 bases between them. CDR1 and CDR2 (germline): LNHDA, SQIVND (reference sequence). This CDR3 is CASSGQQAVGGYTF. The CDR3 coding sequence is TGTGCCAGTAGTGGACAGCAAGCCGTCGGAGGCTACACCTTC.

This chain joins TRBV5-8 and TRBJ1-5, with TRBD1 as a possible D gene (6 bases). The V gene's germline CDR1 is SGHTS and CDR2 YDEGEE. Trimming removed 4 bases from V and 5 bases from J, with 19 bases in between. The CDR3 runs 16 residues. CDR3 region: CASSRAWGGADQPQHF. DNA for the CDR3: TGTGCCAGCAGCAGGGCTTGGGGGGGGGCTGATCAGCCCCAGCATTTT.

The genes are TRBV6-4 and TRBJ1-4; possibly TRBD1 for D (5 bases). The V end lost 4 bases, the J end lost 4 bases, and 13 bases lay between the germline ends. Germline CDR1 MRHNA, CDR2 SNTAGT. CDR3 length equals 15 residues. CDR3 nucleotides: TGTGCCAGCAGTGCAAGTAAGGGGCTTAATGAAAAACTGTTTTTT. Protein product: CASSASKGLNEKLFF.

The chain links TRBV11-2 to TRBJ2-7; TRBD2 is a possible D gene (6 bases). The CDR3 has 15 residues. Germline values: CDR1 SGHAT, CDR2 FQNNGV. V lost 8 bases and J 5 bases, leaving 22 bases between the germline ends. CDR3 amino acids: CASRSTRGFTHEQYF. DNA for the CDR3: TGTGCCAGCCGATCGACGCGGGGATTTACCCACGAGCAGTACTTC. The full variable domain, with the rest looked up from reference TRBV11-2 and TRBJ2-7, is EAGVAQSPRYKIIEKRQSVAFWCNPISGHATLYWYQQILGQGPKLLIQFQNNGVVDDSQLPKDRFSAERLKGVDSTLKIQPAKLEDSAVYLCASRSTRGFTHEQYFGPGTRLTVT.

The chain employs TRBV5-5 and TRBJ2-7, with a weak D call TRBD2 (5 bases). The CDR3 totals 15 residues. Trimming removed 0 bases from V and 3 bases from J, with 13 bases in between. Germline loops: CDR1 SGHKS, CDR2 YYEKEE (reference sequence). CDR3 DNA: TGTGCCAGCAGCTTGGAGGGTAGAGGGTTCTACGAGCAGTACTTC. As protein: CASSLEGRGFYEQYF.

The chain joins TRBV7-7 to TRBJ2-5, with 8 bases identical to TRBD2. J gave up 4 bases and V 5 bases, and 3 bases lay outside the gene matches. The length of the CDR3 is 13 residues. Per the germline V gene, CDR1 is SSHAT and CDR2 is FNYEAQ (reference sequence). In DNA form, the CDR3 reads TGTGCCAGCAGCCCCGGGGGGGGAGAGACCCAGTACTTC. This encodes CASSPGGGETQYF.

V gene TRBV7-2 combines with J gene TRBJ2-7, with D perhaps TRBD1 or TRBD2 (5 bases each). V lost 1 base and J 6 bases, leaving 13 bases between the germline ends. The CDR3 has 14 amino acids. Germline V gene sequence: CDR1 SGHTA, CDR2 FQGNSA. This chain's CDR3 is CASSLEDFQGEQYF. The CDR3 DNA is TGTGCCAGCAGCTTAGAGGACTTTCAGGGCGAGCAGTACTTC.

The rearrangement joins TRBV29-1 to TRBJ1-1, with D unclear. This CDR3 spans 13 amino acids. Germline values: CDR1 SQVTM, CDR2 ANQGSEA. Trimming left V 7 bases short and J 4 bases short, with 16 bases between. The CDR3 DNA is TGCAGCGCCCTGGACCCTGAGAGCACTGAAGCTTTCTTT. Translated, it gives CSALDPESTEAFF.

J is TRBJ2-1 and V is TRBV5-4; D might be TRBD1 or TRBD2, each matching 5 bases. Trimming took 3 bases from V and 6 from J, leaving 13 bases between them. CDR1 and CDR2 from the germline V gene are SGHNT and YYREEE (reference sequence). The CDR3 covers 14 residues. This CDR3 reads CASSSGTSGNEQFF. The CDR3 DNA follows: TGTGCCAGCAGCTCGGGGACCTCAGGCAATGAGCAGTTCTTC.

This chain links TRBV21-1 with TRBJ2-5. TRBV21-1 is listed as a pseudogene. The CDR3 totals 16 residues. The CDR3 loop reads CASSFGWTVVQETQYF. CDR3 DNA sequence: TGTGCCAGCAGCTTTGGGTGGACGGTCGTACAAGAGACCCAGTACTTC.

V is TRBV6-2 or TRBV6-3 and J is TRBJ2-7, with a weak D call TRBD1 (6 bases). The CDR3 consists of 12 residues. Germline-derived CDR1 and CDR2 are MNHEY and SVGEGT. With 6 bases removed from V and 10 bases from J, the gap between germline ends came to 16 bases. The DNA for the CDR3 is TGTGCCAGCAGCTTCGACAGGACGACTCAGTACTTC. This sequence encodes CASSFDRTTQYF.

This clone came up a few times. The chain recombines TRBV28 with TRBJ2-7, with 10 bases matching TRBD1. The J segment lost 2 bases and the V segment lost 8 bases, leaving 6 bases of the junction unmatched. This CDR3 has 14 amino acids. The V gene's germline CDR1 is MDHEN and CDR2 SYDVKM. CDR3 in DNA: TGTGCCAGCGTATTGGGACAGGGGCCCTACGAGCAGTACTTC. Its protein is CASVLGQGPYEQYF.

The V and J genes are TRBV12-3 or TRBV12-4 and TRBJ2-1; D may correspond to TRBD1 or TRBD2 (5 bases each). CDR3 length: 13 residues. V lost 5 bases, J lost 7 bases, and 12 bases lay in between. The CDR3 is CASSPLRENEQFF. CDR3 bases: TGTGCCAGCAGTCCCCTCAGGGAGAATGAGCAGTTCTTC.

V gene TRBV27 combines with J gene TRBJ2-3; weak D call: TRBD1 (6 bases). This CDR3 comprises 16 residues. Germline loops: CDR1 MNHEY, CDR2 SMNVEV (reference sequence). V lost 2 bases to trimming and J lost 2 bases, with 14 bases between them. For the CDR3, the DNA is TGTGCCAGCAGTTTAAAACCGGGACAATACACAGATACGCAGTATTTT. Translating gives CASSLKPGQYTDTQYF.

The chain couples TRBV29-1 to TRBJ1-6; the match to TRBD1 covers 10 bases. Germline V CDR1 and CDR2: SQVTM, ANQGSEA. This CDR3 has 14 amino acids. Unmatched junction bases numbered 7, after V lost 6 bases and J lost 8 bases. CDR3 sequence: CSVATGGSYSPLHF. The CDR3 DNA reads as TGCAGCGTGGCGACAGGGGGCTCCTATTCACCCCTCCACTTT. Variable domain in full (rest from reference TRBV29-1 and TRBJ1-6): SAVISQKPSRDICQRGTSLTIQCQVDSQVTMMFWYRQQPGQSLTLIATANQGSEATYESGFVIDKFPISRPNLTFSTLTVSNMSPEDSSIYLCSVATGGSYSPLHFGNGTRLTVT.

The rearrangement joins TRBV7-7 to TRBJ2-3, with TRBD2 identical over 7 bases. Germline values: CDR1 SSHAT, CDR2 FNYEAQ (reference sequence). With V trimmed by 5 bases and J by 3 bases, 11 bases remained unmatched. This CDR3 region has 16 residues. The CDR3 DNA reads TGTGCCAGCAGCCAGGGACTGAGCGGGGCGACAGATACGCAGTATTTT. It encodes CASSQGLSGATDTQYF.

This chain links TRBV10-1 with TRBJ2-3; D not certain. Germline assignment: CDR1 WNHNN and CDR2 SYGVQD (reference sequence). This CDR3 spans 13 amino acids. V was pared by 3 bases and J by 2 bases, with 6 bases between. The CDR3 DNA reads TGCGCCAGCAGTGATAGATTCACAGATACGCAGTATTTT. Residues: CASSDRFTDTQYF.

The chain employs TRBV3-1 (or the pseudogene TRBV3-2) and TRBJ1-2; D remains unclear. The germline V gene encodes CDR1 LGHDT and CDR2 YNNKEL (reference sequence). The CDR3 length is 14 residues. The ends were cut back, 1 base at V and 4 bases at J, with 10 bases in the middle. CDR3 sequence: CASSQVQEPYGYTF. The CDR3 nucleotides are TGTGCCAGCAGCCAAGTCCAGGAACCCTATGGCTACACCTTC.

This clone was observed a few times. This rearrangement joins TRBV3-1 (or the pseudogene TRBV3-2) to TRBJ2-1; no clear D gene. Germline V gives CDR1 LGHDT, CDR2 YNNKEL (reference sequence). V was clipped by 4 bases and J by 3 bases, with 13 bases between them. The CDR3 sequence is 15 residues long. The CDR3 region is CASSPEPRVYNEQFF. CDR3 DNA: TGTGCCAGCAGCCCCGAGCCTCGGGTCTACAATGAGCAGTTCTTC.

The rearrangement joins TRBV3-1 (or the pseudogene TRBV3-2) to TRBJ2-1; no clear D. Germline CDR1 is LGHDT and CDR2 is YNNKEL (reference sequence). V gave up 0 bases and J gave up 8 bases, with 14 bases separating them. The CDR3 is made up of 15 amino acids. CDR3 sequence reads: CASSQDELATDEQFF. CDR3 nucleotide sequence: TGTGCCAGCAGCCAAGACGAGCTGGCTACAGATGAGCAGTTCTTC.

The chain links TRBV7-9 to TRBJ2-2, with 7 bases fitting TRBD2. The CDR3 has 18 residues. Trimming at V came to 1 base and at J to 5 bases, leaving 13 bases not matched to a gene. Germline V gives CDR1 SEHNR, CDR2 FQNEAQ (reference sequence). The CDR3: CASSLVSVTGGRTGELFF. In DNA form, the CDR3 reads TGTGCCAGCAGCTTAGTTTCGGTCACTGGCGGGAGAACCGGGGAGCTGTTTTTT.

The chain employs TRBV28 and TRBJ1-4; the D gene is possibly TRBD1 (5 bases). Trimming stripped 3 bases from V and 7 bases from J, with 15 bases between. This CDR3 is 15 amino acids long. The germline V gene encodes CDR1 MDHEN and CDR2 SYDVKM. The chain's CDR3 is CASSFPTEAGEKLFF. The CDR3 DNA reads as TGTGCCAGCAGTTTCCCGACAGAGGCGGGTGAAAAACTGTTTTTT.

The chain combines TRBV18 with TRBJ2-3, with TRBD2 matching 10 bases. Germline-derived CDR1 and CDR2 are KGHSH and LQKENI. This CDR3 spans 14 amino acids. V lost 7 bases to trimming and J lost 6 bases; unmatched junction nucleotides: 7. For the CDR3, the DNA is TGTGCCAGCTTGCCTAGCGGGGGCCACGATACGCAGTATTTT. It is translated as CASLPSGGHDTQYF.